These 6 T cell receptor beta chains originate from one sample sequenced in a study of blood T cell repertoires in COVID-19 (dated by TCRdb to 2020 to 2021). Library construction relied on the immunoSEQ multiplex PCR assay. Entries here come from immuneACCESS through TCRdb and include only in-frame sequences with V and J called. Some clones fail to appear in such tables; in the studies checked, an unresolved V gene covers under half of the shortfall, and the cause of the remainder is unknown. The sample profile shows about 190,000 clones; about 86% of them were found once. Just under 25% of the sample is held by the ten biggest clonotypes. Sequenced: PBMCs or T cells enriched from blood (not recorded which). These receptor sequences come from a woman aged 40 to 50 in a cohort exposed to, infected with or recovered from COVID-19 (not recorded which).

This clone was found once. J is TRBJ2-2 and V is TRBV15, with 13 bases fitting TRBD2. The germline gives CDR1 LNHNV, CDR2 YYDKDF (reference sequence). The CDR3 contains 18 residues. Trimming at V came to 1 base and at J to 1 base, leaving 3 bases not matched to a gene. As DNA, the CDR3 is TGTGCCACCAGCAGAGGACTAGCGGGAGGAAGGAACACCGGGGAGCTGTTTTTT. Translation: CATSRGLAGGRNTGELFF.

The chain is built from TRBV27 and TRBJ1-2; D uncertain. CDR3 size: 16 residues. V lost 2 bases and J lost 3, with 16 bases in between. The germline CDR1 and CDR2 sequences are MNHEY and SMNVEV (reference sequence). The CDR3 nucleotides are TGTGCCAGCAGTTTAAATGGAGGGATCGCCCACTATGGCTACACCTTC. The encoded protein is CASSLNGGIAHYGYTF.

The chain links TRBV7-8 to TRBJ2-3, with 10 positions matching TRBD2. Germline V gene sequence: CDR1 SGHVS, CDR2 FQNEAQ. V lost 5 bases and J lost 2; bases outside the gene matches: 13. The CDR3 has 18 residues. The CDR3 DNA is TGTGCCAGCAGCCCCGGGGGAGCGGGGGGGTATTTCACAGATACGCAGTATTTT. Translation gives CASSPGGAGGYFTDTQYF.

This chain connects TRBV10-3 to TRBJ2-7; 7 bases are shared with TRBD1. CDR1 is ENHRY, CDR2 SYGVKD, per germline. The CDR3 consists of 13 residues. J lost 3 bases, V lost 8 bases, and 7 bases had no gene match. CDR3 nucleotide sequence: TGTGCCATCGCCACAGGGGTTGGCTACGAGCAGTACTTC. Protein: CAIATGVGYEQYF.

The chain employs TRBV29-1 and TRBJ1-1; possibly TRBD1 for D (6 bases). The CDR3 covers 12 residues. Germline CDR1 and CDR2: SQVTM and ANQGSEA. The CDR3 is CAGGSELTEAFF. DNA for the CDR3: TGCGCGGGGGGCTCGGAGCTCACTGAAGCTTTCTTT.

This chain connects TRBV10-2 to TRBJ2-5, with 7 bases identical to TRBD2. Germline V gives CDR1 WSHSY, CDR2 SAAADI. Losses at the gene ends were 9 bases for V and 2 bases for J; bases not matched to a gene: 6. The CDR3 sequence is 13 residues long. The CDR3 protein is CASIAGLQETQYF. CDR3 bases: TGCGCCAGTATAGCGGGTTTACAAGAGACCCAGTACTTC.